One sample yielded the 22 T cell receptor beta chains listed below, sequenced in a study of shared clonotypes between healthy human individuals. Libraries were prepared by immunoSEQ multiplex PCR; TCRdb keeps only in-frame clonotypes and omits some of them. The table includes over a million clones, more than 95% detected once. Sequencing was performed on naive CD4+ T cells sorted from blood. The subset is: CD45RA+ positively selected. The receptors come from a man aged 25 to 40 in good health.

The J gene is TRBJ2-7, the V gene TRBV7-2; 8 nucleotides align to TRBD2. Germline trimming cut 5 bases from V and 3 bases from J; bases unmatched to any gene: 15. This CDR3 contains 17 residues. CDR1 is SGHTA, CDR2 FQGNSA, per germline. The CDR3 reads CASSQRGTSGQRYEQYF. Written as DNA, the CDR3 is TGTGCCAGCAGCCAAAGGGGTACTAGCGGCCAACGCTACGAGCAGTACTTC.

This sequence joins TRBV7-8 and TRBJ2-7; the D call may be TRBD1 or TRBD2 (6 bases each). Germline V CDR1 and CDR2: SGHVS, FQNEAQ. V lost 7 bases and J 2 bases, leaving 21 bases between the germline ends. The CDR3 covers 16 residues. The chain's CDR3 is CASTLGRDKQTYEQYF. The CDR3 DNA sequence: TGTGCCAGCACCCTAGGGCGGGACAAACAAACCTACGAGCAGTACTTC.

The gene calls are TRBV7-2 and TRBJ1-5, with a weak D call TRBD1 (5 bases). The CDR3 is 15 amino acids. Looked up from germline, CDR1 is SGHTA and CDR2 is FQGNSA. V was trimmed by 5 bases and J by 3 bases, leaving 14 bases between them. The CDR3 nucleotides read TGTGCCAGCAGCGCCGCGGGGACGCTCAATCAGCCCCAGCATTTT. Residues: CASSAAGTLNQPQHF.

The chain carries TRBV11-3 and TRBJ2-3; 11 bases are a match to TRBD2. V trimming: 2 bases; J trimming: 6 bases; junction bases outside the gene matches: 4. The CDR3 sequence is 15 residues long. Per the germline V gene, CDR1 is SGHNT and CDR2 is YENEEA. The CDR3 DNA reads as TGTGCCAGCAGCTTACGACTAGCGGGACGGGATACGCAGTATTTT. As protein: CASSLRLAGRDTQYF.

This rearrangement joins TRBV28 to TRBJ1-5; TRBD1 is a possible D gene (5 bases). The germline gives CDR1 MDHEN, CDR2 SYDVKM. The CDR3 has 16 residues. The germline V and J ends were trimmed by 3 bases and 2 bases, with 14 bases remaining between them. The CDR3 loop is CASSLSSGSRNQPQHF. CDR3 nucleotides: TGTGCCAGCAGTTTGTCCTCAGGGTCTCGCAATCAGCCCCAGCATTTT.

The chain is built from TRBV19 and TRBJ1-2; TRBD1 might be the D (5 bases). V was trimmed by 11 bases and J by 6 bases, leaving 16 bases between them. Germline assignment: CDR1 LNHDA and CDR2 SQIVND (reference sequence). This CDR3 is built from 12 residues. CDR3 in amino acids: CALGNRPHGYTF. The CDR3 coding sequence is TGTGCCCTAGGAAACAGGCCCCATGGCTACACCTTC.

The V and J genes are TRBV28 and TRBJ1-1; the D gene is possibly TRBD1 (5 bases). V lost 3 bases and J 1 base, leaving 9 bases between the germline ends. The CDR3 consists of 14 residues. The germline V gene encodes CDR1 MDHEN and CDR2 SYDVKM. CDR3 region: CASSFGGTNTEAFF. CDR3 DNA sequence: TGTGCCAGCAGTTTCGGGGGGACGAACACTGAAGCTTTCTTT. Filled out from reference TRBV28 and TRBJ1-1, the complete variable domain reads DVKVTQSSRYLVKRTGEKVFLECVQDMDHENMFWYRQDPGLGLRLIYFSYDVKMKEKGDIPEGYSVSREKKERFSLILESASTNQTSMYLCASSFGGTNTEAFFGQGTRLTVV.

As regards this clone: Other DNA sequences of this sample code for an identical CDR3. The rearrangement joins TRBV18 to TRBJ2-3; TRBD1 matches 7 bases. Germline V gene sequence: CDR1 KGHSH, CDR2 LQKENI. J was trimmed by 4 bases and V by 2 bases; bases with no gene match: 3. The CDR3 spans 14 residues. The DNA for the CDR3 is TGTGCCAGCTCACCAGTAGGGGGCCCAGATACGCAGTATTTT. Translation gives CASSPVGGPDTQYF.

This chain uses TRBV5-1 with TRBJ1-1, with D maybe TRBD1 (6 bases). Germline-derived CDR1 and CDR2 are SGHRS and YFSETQ. Trimming removed 1 base from V and 3 bases from J, with 13 bases in between. This CDR3 comprises 15 residues. The CDR3 DNA reads as TGCGCCAGCAGCTTGTTTAGGGGGTTGGACACTGAAGCTTTCTTT. Protein: CASSLFRGLDTEAFF.

The chain links TRBV19 to TRBJ1-1; D remains unclear. CDR3 size: 9 residues. Germline values: CDR1 LNHDA, CDR2 SQIVND (reference sequence). The CDR3 loop is CVRAKEAFF. The CDR3 DNA is TGTGTAAGGGCGAAGGAAGCTTTCTTT.

The rearrangement links TRBV27 to TRBJ2-7; D gene uncertain. This CDR3 contains 15 residues. Trimming pared 6 bases from V and 6 bases from J, leaving 21 bases between. CDR1 and CDR2 (germline): MNHEY, SMNVEV (reference sequence). The CDR3 sequence: CASRLAGPLKSEQYF. In DNA form, the CDR3 reads TGTGCCAGCAGGCTGGCCGGGCCCCTTAAGAGCGAGCAGTACTTC.

This chain uses TRBV11-2 with TRBJ2-1; TRBD1 aligns across 8 bases. Germline loops: CDR1 SGHAT, CDR2 FQNNGV. The J segment lost 1 base and the V segment lost 5 bases, leaving 4 bases of the junction unmatched. The CDR3 has 15 amino acids. The CDR3 reads CASSRRQGSYNEQFF. CDR3 nucleotides: TGTGCCAGCAGCCGAAGACAGGGGTCCTACAATGAGCAGTTCTTC.

This clone was picked up one time. The CDR3 DNA reads TGTGCCAGCAGCTCTAGGGGGAGGGACAGAGGGGATGAGCAGTTCTTC. Its protein is CASSSRGRDRGDEQFF. The V call is TRBV7-2, the J call TRBJ2-1; D tentatively reads TRBD1 or TRBD2 (7 bases each). This CDR3 is built from 16 residues. V shed 4 bases and J shed 8 bases, with 21 bases lying between them. Germline assignment: CDR1 SGHTA and CDR2 FQGNSA. The whole variable domain, remainder taken from reference TRBV7-2 and TRBJ2-1, is GAGVSQSPSNKVTEKGKDVELRCDPISGHTALYWYRQSLGQGLEFLIYFQGNSAPDKSGLPSDRFSAERTGGSVSTLTIQRTQQEDSAVYLCASSSRGRDRGDEQFFGPGTRLTVL.

The chain combines TRBV5-5 with TRBJ1-4; D gene unclear. Trimming removed 1 base from V and 1 base from J, with 5 bases in between. CDR1 and CDR2 (germline): SGHKS, YYEKEE (reference sequence). The CDR3 contains 14 residues. The CDR3 loop is CASSLRLTNEKLFF. CDR3 nucleotide sequence: TGTGCCAGCAGCTTGAGGTTAACTAATGAAAAACTGTTTTTT.

The rearrangement links TRBV5-4 to TRBJ1-1; possible D gene TRBD1, 5 bases. The V gene's germline CDR1 is SGHNT and CDR2 YYREEE (reference sequence). Between the trimmed V and J ends, which lost 4 bases and 6 bases, there was a span of 19 bases. This CDR3 region has 15 residues. The CDR3, as DNA: TGTGCCAGCAGCGCCCCGGCAGGGCAGGGCTCTGAAGCTTTCTTT. Its translation: CASSAPAGQGSEAFF.

The chain is built from TRBV19 and TRBJ2-5, with 7 bases lining up with TRBD1. V gave up 5 bases and J gave up 6 bases; unmatched junction bases: 15. Germline V CDR1 and CDR2: LNHDA, SQIVND (reference sequence). There are 16 residues in the CDR3. CDR3 bases: TGTGCCAGTAGTCCTATCCCAAAACAGGGGCGAAAGACCCAGTACTTC. It encodes CASSPIPKQGRKTQYF.

This chain connects TRBV7-7 to TRBJ2-1; the match to TRBD1 covers 9 bases. The CDR3 runs 14 residues. Germline V lookup: CDR1 SSHAT, CDR2 FNYEAQ (reference sequence). J was trimmed by 5 bases and V by 5 bases; bases with no gene match: 4. The CDR3 is CASSQGQGNNEQFF. CDR3 DNA: TGTGCCAGCAGCCAGGGACAGGGCAACAATGAGCAGTTCTTC.

The chain has TRBV5-1 and TRBJ1-1; no definite D call. Trimming removed 4 bases from V and 2 bases from J, with 9 bases in between. This CDR3 has 13 amino acids. Per germline, CDR1 SGHRS and CDR2 YFSETQ. CDR3 sequence reads: CASSTDGNTEAFF. The CDR3 DNA reads as TGCGCCAGCAGCACAGACGGAAACACTGAAGCTTTCTTT.

J is TRBJ2-7 and V is TRBV29-1; possibly TRBD2 for D (6 bases). In germline, CDR1 is SQVTM, CDR2 ANQGSEA. CDR3 length equals 13 residues. Trimming cost V 6 bases and J 2 bases, with 14 bases left between them. The CDR3 sequence: CSVPGLSTYEQYF. The DNA of the CDR3 is TGCAGCGTCCCCGGACTATCGACCTACGAGCAGTACTTC.

This clone was observed a single time. The chain employs TRBV5-6 and TRBJ1-2; maybe TRBD1 (6 bases). The CDR3 length is 15 residues. Germline V gene data show CDR1 as SGHDT and CDR2 as YYEEEE. Trimming took off 0 bases at V and 0 bases at J, with 9 bases between the two ends. Here the CDR3 reads CASSLGQATNYGYTF. The CDR3 DNA sequence: TGTGCCAGCAGCTTGGGACAGGCCACTAACTATGGCTACACCTTC.

The rearrangement uses TRBV28 and TRBJ1-2; D gene uncertain. Trimming took off 6 bases at V and 6 bases at J, with 11 bases between the two ends. Germline V gives CDR1 MDHEN, CDR2 SYDVKM. This CDR3 is 12 amino acids long. DNA for the CDR3: TGTGCCAGCAGCACAATAGTGGATGGCTACACCTTC. This sequence encodes CASSTIVDGYTF.

The rearrangement links TRBV7-2 to TRBJ1-5; D gene ambiguous. Germline CDR1 and CDR2: SGHTA and FQGNSA. The CDR3 contains 14 residues. V was shortened by 5 bases and J by 3 bases, with 11 bases between the two germline ends. CDR3 protein: CASSPLINNQPQHF. DNA of the CDR3: TGTGCCAGCAGCCCACTAATCAACAATCAGCCCCAGCATTTT.